The 30 T cell receptor beta chains presented below share a single source sample, sequenced in a study of tumor and adjacent non-tumor tissue in lung cancer (dated by TCRdb to the late 2010s). Preparation of the library involved multiplex PCR. The reads were generated on an Illumina HiSeq 2500. Following protocols modified from ARM-PCR, the researchers constructed TCRbeta libraries through three rounds of nested PCR with primers (Table S4). Clones were called with MiXCR by TCRdb after fastp trimmed the public reads at Q25, and only in-frame beta chains were retained. Rows with a matching CDR3 protein are joined into one entry that keeps the most common DNA and genes. In all, the sample holds 60,000 to 85,000 distinct CDR3 sequences, and roughly 80% of those were seen once. About 14% of the sample belongs to the ten largest clones. RNA was extracted from bulk unsorted tissue and checked for quality with a NanoDrop ND-1000 and an Agilent 2100.

Material: lung tumor tissue. The receptor source for this set is a woman aged 45-65 years with non-small cell lung cancer.

Worth noting for this clonotype: In this CDR3 the conserved last residue, phenylalanine or tryptophan, is missing, so a read error is likely. The genes are TRBV4-1 and TRBJ2-1; the match to TRBD2 covers 8 bases. This CDR3 contains 14 residues. Per the germline V gene, CDR1 is MGHRA and CDR2 is YSYEKL. The CDR3 sequence is CASRGPGGPNEQFI. DNA for the CDR3: TGTGCCAGCAGGGGACCGGGAGGGCCCAATGAGCAGTTCATC.

As concerns this clonotype: A read error is likely, as this CDR3 ends without the conserved phenylalanine or tryptophan. The chain joins TRBV4-2 to TRBJ1-2; perhaps TRBD1 as D (5 bases). Germline values: CDR1 LGHNA, CDR2 YNFKEQ. Trimming left V 0 bases short and J 1 base short, with 12 bases between. This CDR3 contains 16 residues. The CDR3 protein is CASSQDTAGRNYGYTL. The DNA of the CDR3 is TGTGCCAGCAGCCAAGATACAGCAGGGCGTAACTATGGCTACACCCTC.

A remark on this clonotype: One end of the junction fails to match germline, which may point to a read error. The V and J genes are TRBV29-1 and TRBJ1-1; no definite D call. The CDR3 consists of 13 residues. Germline loops: CDR1 SQVTM, CDR2 ANQGSEA. This CDR3 is CSVVRAENTEAFF. The CDR3, as DNA: TGCAGCGTTGTAAGGGCTGAGAACACTGAGGCTTTCTTT.

With respect to this clonotype: One junction end does not reproduce the germline sequence, and a read error may be involved. The rearrangement links TRBV20-1 to TRBJ2-7; 11 bases are shared with TRBD2. CDR1 is DFQATT and CDR2 is SNEGSKA in the germline V gene (reference sequence). This CDR3 is built from 14 residues. CDR3 in amino acids: CSTRWGLAAYKQYF. The CDR3 nucleotides are TGCAGTACTAGATGGGGACTAGCGGCATACAAGCAGTACTTC.

As concerns this clonotype: One end of the junction is discordant with germline, which a read error may explain. The V gene is TRBV5-4, the J gene TRBJ1-2; tentatively, D is TRBD1 (6 bases). The CDR3 runs 19 residues. CDR1 and CDR2 (germline): SGHNT, YYREEE (reference sequence). Here the CDR3 reads CASSLLLGTRARVGPGYAF. DNA for the CDR3: TGTGCCAGCAGCTTGTTATTGGGGACAAGGGCCAGGGTAGGTCCCGGCTACGCCTTC.

With respect to this clonotype: A read error may account for a junction end that differs from germline. The CDR3 is CASSQELSVGSGELLF. Here the CDR3 DNA reads TGCGCCAGCAGCCAAGAACTAAGTGTAGGCAGCGGGGAGCTGTTATTT. The V call is TRBV4-3, the J call TRBJ2-2; 7 nucleotides align to TRBD2. The CDR3 is 16 residues long. CDR1 and CDR2 from the germline V gene are LGHNA and YSLEER.

Notes on this clonotype: Compared with germline, one end of the junction differs, possibly owing to a read error. The rearrangement uses TRBV29-1 and TRBJ2-1; TRBD2 matches at 7 bases. The CDR3 loop spans 9 amino acids. CDR1 is SQVTM, CDR2 ANQGSEA, per germline. CDR3 loop: CSGGGQELF. The CDR3, as DNA: TGCAGTGGGGGAGGGCAGGAGCTCTTC.

Details on this clonotype: At one of its ends the junction is not consistent with the germline gene, which may arise from a read error. The chain recombines TRBV4-3 with TRBJ2-7; tentatively, D is TRBD1 (6 bases). Germline V lookup: CDR1 LGHNA, CDR2 YSLEER. The CDR3 spans 14 residues. The CDR3 DNA reads as TGCGCTAGCAGCCACACAGGGTTTTTGGACGAGGAGTACTTC. Encoded protein: CASSHTGFLDEEYF.

Remarks on this clonotype: An end of the junction does not agree with germline; a read error may underlie this. The J gene is TRBJ2-7, the V gene TRBV6-5; possible D gene TRBD1, 6 bases. This CDR3 contains 14 residues. In germline, CDR1 is MNHEY, CDR2 SVGAGI. CDR3 nucleotides: TGTGCCAGCAGTGAGGACAGAACAGTGTACGAGCAGTACTTT. Its protein product is CASSEDRTVYEQYF.

A note on this clonotype: The junction departs from germline at one end; a sequencing error may be responsible. This chain joins TRBV4-1 and TRBJ2-7; D gene uncertain. Germline CDR1 reads MGHRA; CDR2 reads YSYEKL. The CDR3 is 17 amino acids. This chain's CDR3 is CANSQYWAMAGDHEQYF. The CDR3 nucleotides read TGCGCCAACAGCCAGTATTGGGCGATGGCAGGAGACCACGAGCAGTACTTC.

As to this clonotype: At one end the junction does not follow the germline gene, possibly because of a read error. The V and J genes are TRBV4-2 and TRBJ2-6; D is perhaps TRBD1 or TRBD2 (5 bases each). This CDR3 comprises 16 residues. Looked up from germline, CDR1 is LGHNA and CDR2 is YNFKEQ. The CDR3 DNA follows: TGTGCCAGCAGCCTATATCAGGGACCTGGGGTCAACGTCCTGACTTTC. It codes for CASSLYQGPGVNVLTF.

In the case of this clonotype: One end of the junction varies from germline; a read error may be responsible. V and J are TRBV5-1 and TRBJ1-6; 9 bases line up with TRBD1. The CDR3 covers 16 residues. From germline, CDR1 is SGHRS and CDR2 YFSETQ. The CDR3 DNA reads as TGCGCCAGCAGCTTGGTCCCACAGGGGGCGAGTTCACCCTTCCACTTT. As protein: CASSLVPQGASSPFHF.

On this clonotype itself: Sequence at one end of the junction differs from germline and may be a read error. This chain links TRBV29-1 with TRBJ2-7; 7 bases are a match to TRBD1. The germline gives CDR1 SQVTM, CDR2 ANQGSEA. This CDR3 is 14 amino acids long. The CDR3 DNA is TGCAGCATACAGGGGATAGGAGATTCCTACGAACAGTACTTC. It specifies CSIQGIGDSYEQYF.

As to this clonotype: Relative to the germline gene, one junction end is altered; a read error may explain this. V and J are TRBV12-3 or TRBV12-4 and TRBJ2-2; D gene unclear. This CDR3 comprises 13 residues. DNA of the CDR3: TGTGCCAGCGCCAGGACGAAGACCGGGGAGCTGTTTTTT. Residues: CASARTKTGELFF.

On this clonotype: One junction end does not reproduce the germline sequence, and a read error may be involved. The chain recombines TRBV10-3 with TRBJ2-1, with no clear D. The CDR3 totals 11 residues. Germline values: CDR1 ENHRY, CDR2 SYGVKD. CDR3 sequence: CAIQVKGEQIF. The CDR3 DNA is TGTGCCATCCAGGTCAAGGGTGAGCAGATCTTC.

With regard to this clonotype: Mismatch with germline at one junction end may stem from a read error. This chain uses TRBV12-3 or TRBV12-4 with TRBJ2-5; D possibly uses TRBD1 or TRBD2 (5 bases each). This CDR3 has 13 amino acids. CDR3 coding DNA: TGTGCCAGCAGTATTGGGGACCACGAGACCCAGCACTTC. The encoded protein is CASSIGDHETQHF.

In the case of this clonotype: The junction departs from germline at one end; a sequencing error may be responsible. V is TRBV6-1 and J is TRBJ1-5, with D possibly TRBD1 on 5 matching bases. Germline lookup yields CDR1 MNHNS and CDR2 SASEGT. This CDR3 contains 13 residues. The CDR3 DNA follows: TGTGCAAGCAGTGTCCGGGGGAATCAGCCCCAGCATTTT. It is translated as CASSVRGNQPQHF.

The J gene is TRBJ2-3, the V gene TRBV6-1, with no clear D. Trimming took off 3 bases at V and 14 bases at J, with 15 bases between the two ends. The CDR3 has 12 residues. The germline V gene has CDR1 MNHNS and CDR2 SASEGT. The CDR3 coding sequence is TGTGCCAGCAGTGATGCGTTAGATGCGCGGTATTTT. It encodes CASSDALDARYF.

This clonotype has just a few counts. The CDR3 DNA sequence: TGCAGTGCTAGGGCCCCTACAGGGTTCGGCAATCAGCCCCAGTATTTT. Amino acid sequence: CSARAPTGFGNQPQYF. This rearrangement joins TRBV20-1 to TRBJ1-5, with D perhaps matching TRBD1 (6 bases). The DNA end favors TRBJ2-3, so the J call may be wrong. Looked up from germline, CDR1 is DFQATT and CDR2 is SNEGSKA (reference sequence). This CDR3 region has 16 residues.

To note about this clonotype: One junction end disagrees with the germline gene, perhaps due to a read error. V gene TRBV4-1 combines with J gene TRBJ1-5, with a weak D call TRBD1 (5 bases). The CDR3 has 15 residues. The germline gives CDR1 MGHRA, CDR2 YSYEKL. The CDR3 sequence: CASNQGDRDSQPQHF. CDR3 DNA sequence: TGCGCCAGCAACCAAGGCGACAGAGACAGTCAGCCCCAACATTTT.

Concerning this clonotype: One end of the junction is discordant with germline, which a read error may explain. The chain has TRBV20-1 and TRBJ2-7; TRBD2 agrees at 8 bases. This CDR3 has 13 amino acids. Germline CDR1 and CDR2: DFQATT and SNEGSKA (reference sequence). The CDR3 spells CSVCGRSSYEQYF. The CDR3 bases are TGTAGTGTGTGCGGGAGGAGCTCCTACGAGCAGTACTTC.

This clonotype was seen ten or more times. The chain carries TRBV10-3 and TRBJ1-2; 8 positions agree with TRBD1. This CDR3 spans 18 amino acids. The trim removed 0 bases at V and 5 bases at J, leaving 14 bases unmatched. Per germline, CDR1 ENHRY and CDR2 SYGVKD. The CDR3: CAISESVQFGTGEYGYTF. The CDR3 DNA follows: TGTGCCATCAGTGAGTCGGTACAGTTCGGGACAGGTGAATATGGCTACACCTTC.

Concerning this clonotype: This is likely a read error, given that the CDR3 carries no conserved phenylalanine or tryptophan at its end. The CDR3 loop is CSAIVRVTDTQYI. In nucleotides, the CDR3 is TGCAGTGCTATTGTACGAGTGACAGATACCCAGTATATT. The rearrangement links TRBV20-1 to TRBJ2-3; perhaps TRBD1 as D (5 bases). In germline, CDR1 is DFQATT, CDR2 SNEGSKA (reference sequence). This CDR3 is built from 13 residues.

About this clonotype itself: An end of the junction does not agree with germline; a read error may underlie this. The chain links TRBV6-1 to TRBJ2-3; no reliable D call. Germline V gene lookup returns CDR1 MNHNS and CDR2 SASEGT. This CDR3 has 15 residues. The CDR3 DNA reads as TGTGCCAGGAGTGAGTCTAATCCTAGCACAGATACGCAGTATTTT. It specifies CARSESNPSTDTQYF.

Points on this clonotype: The germline gene is not matched at one end of the junction; a read error may be the cause. The chain couples TRBV20-1 to TRBJ2-1, with D tentatively TRBD2 (6 bases). This CDR3 spans 13 amino acids. The germline gives CDR1 DFQATT, CDR2 SNEGSKA (reference sequence). The CDR3 DNA is TGCAGTGTTAGAGGCGGGATACACAATGAGCAGTTCTTC. Encoded protein: CSVRGGIHNEQFF.

To note about this clonotype: This likely comes from a read error, as the CDR3 has no conserved phenylalanine or tryptophan at its end. The rearrangement uses TRBV20-1 and TRBJ2-1, with a possible D match to TRBD2 (6 bases). The CDR3 covers 15 residues. Germline V CDR1 and CDR2: DFQATT, SNEGSKA (reference sequence). Here the CDR3 reads CITGGTETAYNEQFI. The CDR3 region has the DNA TGCATTACTGGAGGGACCGAAACGGCCTACAATGAGCAGTTCATC.

A remark on this clonotype: This may arise from a read error, as a much more abundant clone is one base away. V usage is TRBV7-3 and J usage is TRBJ2-2, with D possibly TRBD2 on 5 matching bases. The CDR3 loop spans 13 amino acids. CDR1 and CDR2 from the germline V gene are SGHTA and FQGTGA. CDR3 sequence (DNA): TGTGCCAGCAGCTTATCGGCCACCGGGGAGCTGATTTTT. Amino acids: CASSLSATGELIF.

Turning to this clonotype: Germline and junction disagree at one end, which may indicate a read error. This chain links TRBV2 with TRBJ2-7; D unresolved. Germline-derived CDR1 and CDR2 are SNHLY and FYNNEI. CDR3 length: 11 residues. CDR3 loop: CANSVGYKQYF. As DNA, the CDR3 is TGTGCCAACAGTGTCGGTTACAAGCAGTACTTC.

The chain recombines TRBV11-2 with TRBJ2-3; no firm D call. The CDR3 is 11 residues long. Germline values: CDR1 SGHAT, CDR2 FQNNGV. The germline V and J ends were trimmed by 6 bases and 6 bases, with 7 bases remaining between them. The CDR3 DNA sequence: TGTGCCAGCAGTCATGCGGATACGCAGTATTTT. Protein product: CASSHADTQYF.

Regarding this clonotype: Without the conserved terminal phenylalanine or tryptophan, this CDR3 likely stems from a read error. The chain has TRBV7-6 and TRBJ1-6; D remains unclear. CDR1 and CDR2 (germline): SGHVS, FNYEAQ. This CDR3 is 14 amino acids long. Trimming stripped 5 bases from V and 4 bases from J, with 9 bases between. The CDR3 sequence: CASSETPYNSPLHY. The CDR3 DNA is TGTGCCAGCAGCGAAACACCATATAATTCACCCCTCCACTAT.